This T cell receptor (beta chain) originates from a study of cytomegalovirus exposure and HLA in healthy donors. CDR1 is SGHRS and CDR2 is YFSETQ in the germline V gene. The CDR3 has 15 amino acids. V dropped 0 bases and J dropped 5; count of bases not matched to a gene: 7. Researchers ran the PCR with 60 Vbeta and 13 Jbeta primers. Sequencing was performed with immunoSEQ multiplex PCR; in TCRdb, only in-frame clones are kept and a portion is missing. This table has approximately 140,000 clones, 70% to 80% appearing once. Everyone who donated was a healthy bone marrow donor. This receptor was identified in a female donor in good health and CMV-seronegative. V usage is TRBV5-1 and J usage is TRBJ1-2, with 7 bases lining up with TRBD1. Sequencing input: PBMCs. The CDR3 spells CASSLGGTETYGYTF. The CDR3 region has the DNA TGCGCCAGCAGCTTGGGCGGGACAGAGACGTATGGCTACACCTTC.